The rows below give T cell receptor beta chains drawn from one sample of a study of T cell repertoires and HLA-DP antigens. Some clones are missing from TCRdb's copy, which holds only in-frame ones; the method was immunoSEQ multiplex PCR. The table lists around 70,000 clones, over 75% of them singletons. These receptors have no identified antigens. Sequences were obtained from CD4+ T cells from PBMCs. All receptors derive from a man aged 55 to 70 in good health and CMV-seronegative. CDR3s include the opening cysteine and the closing phenylalanine or tryptophan. Size values are once, few and many counts, or a class for expanded clones, and some rows have none.

j_call: TRBJ2-1; clone_size: .; v_call: TRBV7-8; cdr3_aa: CASSPSGGLYNEQFF
j_call: TRBJ1-1; clone_size: .; v_call: TRBV4-1; cdr3_aa: CASTRQMNTEAFF
j_call: TRBJ1-2; clone_size: .; v_call: TRBV9; cdr3_aa: CASSPPAGDYGYTF
j_call: TRBJ2-3; clone_size: .; v_call: TRBV5-1; cdr3_aa: CASSLDSGPDTQYF
j_call: TRBJ1-1; clone_size: .; v_call: TRBV6-1; cdr3_aa: CASSEAGVDTEAFF
j_call: TRBJ2-2; clone_size: once; v_call: TRBV7-2; cdr3_aa: CASSARGTGATGELFF
j_call: TRBJ1-2; clone_size: .; v_call: TRBV28; cdr3_aa: CASSLSAQGIYGYTF
j_call: TRBJ2-1; clone_size: .; v_call: TRBV7-9; cdr3_aa: CASSPHSGIAYNEQFF
j_call: TRBJ2-2; clone_size: medium-sized; v_call: TRBV19; cdr3_aa: CASSIVTGVGGELFF
j_call: TRBJ2-3; clone_size: few; v_call: TRBV7-9; cdr3_aa: CASSLVQGSDTQYF
j_call: TRBJ2-3; clone_size: .; v_call: TRBV4-3; cdr3_aa: CASSQNRGQGTQYF
j_call: TRBJ2-3; clone_size: .; v_call: TRBV7-3; cdr3_aa: CASSLTRVRGADTQYF
j_call: TRBJ1-5; clone_size: .; v_call: TRBV29-1; cdr3_aa: CSVADYNQPQHF
j_call: TRBJ2-7; clone_size: .; v_call: TRBV10-3; cdr3_aa: CASSGQPVVYEQYF
j_call: TRBJ2-1; clone_size: .; v_call: TRBV14; cdr3_aa: CASSQGNRYEQFF
j_call: TRBJ2-1; clone_size: .; v_call: TRBV5-5; cdr3_aa: CASSPRLMGGETSYNEQFF
j_call: TRBJ1-5; clone_size: .; v_call: TRBV2; cdr3_aa: CASSETDWDINQPQHF
j_call: TRBJ2-1; clone_size: .; v_call: TRBV4-2; cdr3_aa: CASSQEASEYNEQFF
j_call: TRBJ1-2; clone_size: .; v_call: TRBV16; cdr3_aa: CASSPAGELSGYTF
j_call: TRBJ1-1; clone_size: .; v_call: TRBV19; cdr3_aa: CASSMNPSHNTEAFF
j_call: TRBJ2-3; clone_size: .; v_call: TRBV7-2; cdr3_aa: CASSKGGDTQYF
j_call: TRBJ2-7; clone_size: .; v_call: TRBV5-1; cdr3_aa: CASSLDLDEQYF
j_call: TRBJ1-4; clone_size: .; v_call: TRBV2; cdr3_aa: CASSEAIWTGLKLFF
j_call: TRBJ1-1; clone_size: few; v_call: TRBV5-8; cdr3_aa: CASSFWGRENTEAFF
j_call: TRBJ2-5; clone_size: .; v_call: TRBV4-3; cdr3_aa: CASSQDLSRGKETQYF
j_call: TRBJ2-1; clone_size: .; v_call: TRBV7-6; cdr3_aa: CASSLERWSTAGVTKNEQFF
j_call: TRBJ1-6; clone_size: once; v_call: TRBV7-9; cdr3_aa: CASSPGDNSPLHF
j_call: TRBJ2-1; clone_size: .; v_call: TRBV11-2; cdr3_aa: CASSFTGTAYNEQFF
j_call: TRBJ2-5; clone_size: .; v_call: TRBV5-1; cdr3_aa: CASSLVTGTGGAETQYF
j_call: TRBJ2-7; clone_size: once; v_call: TRBV5-5; cdr3_aa: CASSMTESSYEQYF
j_call: TRBJ2-2; clone_size: .; v_call: TRBV5-6; cdr3_aa: CASSSLWRGAGTGELFF
j_call: TRBJ1-2; clone_size: .; v_call: TRBV14; cdr3_aa: CASSPKLINYGYTF
j_call: TRBJ1-4; clone_size: .; v_call: TRBV25-1; cdr3_aa: CASSESRREGFEKLFF
j_call: TRBJ2-5; clone_size: .; v_call: TRBV5-5; cdr3_aa: CASSSTGEQETQYF
j_call: TRBJ1-5; clone_size: .; v_call: TRBV27; cdr3_aa: CASSFLSWTESSNQPQHF
j_call: TRBJ1-1; clone_size: .; v_call: TRBV19; cdr3_aa: CASSPEQGRTEAFF
j_call: TRBJ1-5; clone_size: .; v_call: TRBV28; cdr3_aa: CASKTASVTQPQHF
j_call: TRBJ2-5; clone_size: .; v_call: TRBV4-3; cdr3_aa: CASSQDKGFETQYF
j_call: TRBJ1-4; clone_size: .; v_call: TRBV2; cdr3_aa: CASRAGTGGGKLFF
j_call: TRBJ2-1; clone_size: .; v_call: TRBV7-2; cdr3_aa: CASSPRLAGVSNEQFF
j_call: TRBJ2-7; clone_size: .; v_call: TRBV20-1; cdr3_aa: CSAHLLDEQYF
j_call: TRBJ1-2; clone_size: few; v_call: TRBV6-5; cdr3_aa: CASTDRRTDGYTF
j_call: TRBJ2-5; clone_size: .; v_call: TRBV13; cdr3_aa: CASSSGLARQETQYF
j_call: TRBJ1-2; clone_size: .; v_call: TRBV19; cdr3_aa: CASSASGVTYGYTF
j_call: TRBJ2-3; clone_size: .; v_call: TRBV5-1; cdr3_aa: CASSPQSGTDTQYF
j_call: TRBJ1-1; clone_size: .; v_call: TRBV4-3; cdr3_aa: CASSQESGREAFF
j_call: TRBJ2-5; clone_size: .; v_call: TRBV25-1; cdr3_aa: CASSDPQGYQETQYF
j_call: TRBJ2-5; clone_size: .; v_call: TRBV5-1; cdr3_aa: CASSLVTGEETQYF
j_call: TRBJ1-2; clone_size: few; v_call: TRBV29-1; cdr3_aa: CSVRGVYGYTF
j_call: TRBJ1-1; clone_size: .; v_call: TRBV5-5; cdr3_aa: CASSLVRGQTEAFF
j_call: TRBJ2-3; clone_size: .; v_call: TRBV5-1; cdr3_aa: CASSLEGLANTDTQYF
j_call: TRBJ1-4; clone_size: .; v_call: TRBV18; cdr3_aa: CASSPGINEKLFF